The T cell receptor (beta chain) under discussion was sequenced for a study of T cell changes during pregnancy in multiple sclerosis (dated by TCRdb to about 2019). About the full investigation: The study examined how the T cell repertoire changed over the course of pregnancy in women with multiple sclerosis.

From the germline V gene, CDR1 is SGHRS and CDR2 is YFSETQ. The CDR3 goes from the cysteine to the phenylalanine over 14 residues. Only the CDR3 part of the read is kept: 42 bases, read in frame from the first base. V and J are truncated by 3 bases and 2 bases respectively, leaving an intervening sequence of 12 bases. Libraries were built with the immunoSEQ multiplex PCR assay. TCRdb mirrors the immuneACCESS table, restricted to in-frame sequences. Some clones are absent from its copies; in checked studies, under half trace to an unresolved V gene, and the reason for the others is unknown. This sample lists around 67,000 clones; 92% were detected once. Approximately 2.3% of the sample is held by the ten biggest clonotypes. Worth noting for this clone: The clone's antigen remains unknown. Base qualities are not provided; no much larger clone lies one nucleotide away.

Source: peripheral blood, taken in the first trimester of pregnancy. The chain couples TRBV5-1 to TRBJ2-7; TRBD2 might be the D gene, on 6 matching bases. The receptor comes from a female donor with multiple sclerosis, enrolled in a pregnancy study. The CDR3 protein sequence reads: CASSSWTGAYEQYF. The DNA sequence follows: TGCGCCAGCAGCTCGTGGACGGGAGCCTACGAGCAGTACTTC.